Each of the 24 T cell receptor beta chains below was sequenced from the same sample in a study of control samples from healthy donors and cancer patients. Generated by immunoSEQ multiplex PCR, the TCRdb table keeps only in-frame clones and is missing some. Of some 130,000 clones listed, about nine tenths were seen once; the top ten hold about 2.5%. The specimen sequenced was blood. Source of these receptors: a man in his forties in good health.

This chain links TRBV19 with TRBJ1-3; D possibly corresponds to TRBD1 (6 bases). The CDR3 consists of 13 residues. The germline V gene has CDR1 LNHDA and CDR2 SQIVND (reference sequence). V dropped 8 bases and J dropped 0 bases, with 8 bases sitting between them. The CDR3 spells CASLGHSGNTIYF. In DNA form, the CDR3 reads TGTGCCAGTCTGGGACACTCTGGAAACACCATATATTTT.

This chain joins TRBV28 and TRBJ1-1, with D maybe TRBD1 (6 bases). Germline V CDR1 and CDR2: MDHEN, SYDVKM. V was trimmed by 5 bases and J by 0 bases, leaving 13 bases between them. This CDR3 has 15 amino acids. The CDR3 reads CASSLTGTMNTEAFF. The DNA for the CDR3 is TGTGCCAGCAGTCTTACCGGGACAATGAACACTGAAGCTTTCTTT.

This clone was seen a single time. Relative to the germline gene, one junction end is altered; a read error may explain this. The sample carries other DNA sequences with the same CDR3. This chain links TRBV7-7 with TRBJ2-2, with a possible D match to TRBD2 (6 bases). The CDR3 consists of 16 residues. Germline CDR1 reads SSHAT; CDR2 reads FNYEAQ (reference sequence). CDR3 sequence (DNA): TGTGCTAGCAGCTTAGGCGGGGCATTGAACACCGGGGAGCTGTTTTTT. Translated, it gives CASSLGGALNTGELFF. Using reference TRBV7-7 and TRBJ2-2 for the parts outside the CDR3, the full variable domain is GAGVSQSPRYKVTKRGQDVTLRCDPISSHATLYWYQQALGQGPEFLTYFNYEAQPDKSGLPSDRFSAERPEGSISTLTIQRTEQRDSAMYRCASSLGGALNTGELFFGEGSRLTVL.

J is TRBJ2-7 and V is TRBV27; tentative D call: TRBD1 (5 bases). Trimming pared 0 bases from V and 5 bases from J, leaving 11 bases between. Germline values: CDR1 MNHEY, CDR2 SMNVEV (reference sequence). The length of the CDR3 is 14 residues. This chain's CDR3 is CASSLSLRAHEQYF. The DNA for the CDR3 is TGTGCCAGCAGTTTATCCCTCAGGGCCCACGAGCAGTACTTC.

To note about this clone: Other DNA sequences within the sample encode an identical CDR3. The DNA for the CDR3 is TGCGCCAGCAGTCTTGGAGAGAACTATGGCTACACCTTC. The encoded protein is CASSLGENYGYTF. This sequence joins TRBV5-1 and TRBJ1-2; no clear D gene. The CDR3 consists of 13 residues. Trimming cost V 5 bases and J 2 bases, with 10 bases left between them. Germline V gene sequence: CDR1 SGHRS, CDR2 YFSETQ.

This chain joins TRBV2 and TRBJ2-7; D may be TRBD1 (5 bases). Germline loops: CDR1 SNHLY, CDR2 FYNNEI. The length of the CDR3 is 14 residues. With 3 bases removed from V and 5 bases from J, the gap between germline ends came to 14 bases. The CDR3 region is CASSERLGLNEQYF. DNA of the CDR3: TGTGCCAGCAGTGAGAGGTTGGGGCTCAACGAGCAGTACTTC.

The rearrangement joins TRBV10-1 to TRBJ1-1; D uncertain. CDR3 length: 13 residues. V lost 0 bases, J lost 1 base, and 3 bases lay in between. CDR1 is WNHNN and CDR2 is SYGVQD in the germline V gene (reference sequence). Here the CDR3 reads CASSESWNTEAFF. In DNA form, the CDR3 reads TGCGCCAGCAGTGAGTCATGGAACACTGAAGCTTTCTTT.

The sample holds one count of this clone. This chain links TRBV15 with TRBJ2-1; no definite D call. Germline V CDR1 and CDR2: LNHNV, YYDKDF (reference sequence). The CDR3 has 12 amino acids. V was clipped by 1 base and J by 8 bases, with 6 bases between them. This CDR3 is CATSRVRDEQFF. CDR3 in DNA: TGTGCCACCAGCAGAGTTAGGGATGAGCAGTTCTTC. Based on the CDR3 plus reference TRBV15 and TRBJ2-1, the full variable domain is DAMVIQNPRYQVTQFGKPVTLSCSQTLNHNVMYWYQQKSSQAPKLLFHYYDKDFNNEADTPDNFQSRRPNTSFCFLDIRSPGLGDTAMYLCATSRVRDEQFFGPGTRLTVL.

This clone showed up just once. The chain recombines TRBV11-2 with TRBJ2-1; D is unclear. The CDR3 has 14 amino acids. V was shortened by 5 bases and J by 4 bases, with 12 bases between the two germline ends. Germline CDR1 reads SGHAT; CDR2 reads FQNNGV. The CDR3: CASSPRRTYNEQFF. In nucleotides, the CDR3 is TGTGCCAGCAGCCCTCGACGCACTTACAATGAGCAGTTCTTC.

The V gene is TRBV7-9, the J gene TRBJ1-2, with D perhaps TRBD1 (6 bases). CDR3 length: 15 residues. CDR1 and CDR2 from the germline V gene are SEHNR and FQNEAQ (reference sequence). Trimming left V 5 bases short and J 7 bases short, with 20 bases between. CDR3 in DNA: TGTGCCAGCAGCCCGGGGCGGACAGAAAGTTTTGGCTACACCTTC. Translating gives CASSPGRTESFGYTF.

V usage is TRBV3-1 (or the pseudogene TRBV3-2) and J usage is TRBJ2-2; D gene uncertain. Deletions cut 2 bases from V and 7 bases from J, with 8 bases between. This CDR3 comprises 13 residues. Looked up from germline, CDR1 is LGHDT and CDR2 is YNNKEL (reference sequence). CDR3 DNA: TGTGCCAGCAGCCAATCCCGAGTCGGGGAGCTGTTTTTT. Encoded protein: CASSQSRVGELFF.

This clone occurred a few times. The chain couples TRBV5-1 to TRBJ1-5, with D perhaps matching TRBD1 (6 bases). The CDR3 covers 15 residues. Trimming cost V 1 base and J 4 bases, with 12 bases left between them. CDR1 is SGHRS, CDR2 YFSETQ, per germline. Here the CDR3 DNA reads TGCGCCAGCAGCTTGTTCGGGGGCTCGAATCAGCCCCAGCATTTT. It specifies CASSLFGGSNQPQHF.

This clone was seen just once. The CDR3 region has the DNA TGTGCCAGCAGTTACTTTAGGACAGGGAACTATGGCTACACCTTC. Translation gives CASSYFRTGNYGYTF. This rearrangement joins TRBV6-5 to TRBJ1-2; 8 nucleotides line up with TRBD1. This CDR3 region has 15 residues. V was pared by 1 base and J by 2 bases, with 3 bases of the junction left unmatched. Germline V gene sequence: CDR1 MNHEY, CDR2 SVGAGI.

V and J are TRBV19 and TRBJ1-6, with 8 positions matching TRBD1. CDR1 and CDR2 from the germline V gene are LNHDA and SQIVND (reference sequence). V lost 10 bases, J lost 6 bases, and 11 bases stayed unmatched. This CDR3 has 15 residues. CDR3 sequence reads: CATTGGDRPNSPLHF. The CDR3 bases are TGTGCCACCACAGGGGGTGACCGACCTAATTCACCCCTCCACTTT.

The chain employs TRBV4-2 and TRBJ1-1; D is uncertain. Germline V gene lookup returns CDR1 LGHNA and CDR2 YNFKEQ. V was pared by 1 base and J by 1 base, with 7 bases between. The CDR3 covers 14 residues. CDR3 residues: CASSQGDSNTEAFF. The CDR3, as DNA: TGTGCCAGCAGCCAAGGGGATTCGAACACTGAAGCTTTCTTT.

CDR3 loop: CASSLRPGSTEAFF. DNA of the CDR3: TGTGCCAGCAGCCTCCGACCCGGGAGCACTGAAGCTTTCTTT. The chain employs TRBV9 and TRBJ1-1, with no clear D. Trimming shortened V by 4 bases and J by 4 bases, and 14 bases separated the two germline ends. The CDR3 totals 14 residues. CDR1 is SGDLS, CDR2 YYNGEE, per germline.

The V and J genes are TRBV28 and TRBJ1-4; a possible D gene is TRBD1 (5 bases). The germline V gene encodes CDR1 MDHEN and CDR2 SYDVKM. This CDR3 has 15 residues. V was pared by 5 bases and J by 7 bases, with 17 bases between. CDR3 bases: TGTGCCAGCAGTCGAGACGGGGGGGTTTTTGAAAAACTGTTTTTT. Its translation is CASSRDGGVFEKLFF.

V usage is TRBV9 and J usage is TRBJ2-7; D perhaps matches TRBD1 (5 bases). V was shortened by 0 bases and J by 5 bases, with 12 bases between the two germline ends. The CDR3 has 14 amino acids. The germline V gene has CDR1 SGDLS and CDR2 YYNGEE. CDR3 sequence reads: CASSVDGRAHEQYF. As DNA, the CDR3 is TGTGCCAGCAGCGTAGATGGCAGGGCCCACGAGCAGTACTTC.

This CDR3 is CASSQGQGPFRRFHSYEQYF. The CDR3 DNA reads TGCGCCAGCAGCCAAGGACAGGGCCCCTTCCGACGGTTCCACTCCTACGAGCAGTACTTC. This chain uses TRBV4-1 with TRBJ2-7, with 7 positions matching TRBD1. Trimming took 1 base from V and 0 from J; bases not matched to a gene: 18. The CDR3 consists of 20 residues. CDR1 and CDR2 from the germline V gene are MGHRA and YSYEKL.

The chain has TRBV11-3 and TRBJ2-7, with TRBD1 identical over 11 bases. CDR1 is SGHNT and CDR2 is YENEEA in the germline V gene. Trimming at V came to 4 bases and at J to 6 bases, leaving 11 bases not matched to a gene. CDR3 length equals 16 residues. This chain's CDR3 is CASSSPGTGGIVEQYF. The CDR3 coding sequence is TGTGCCAGCAGCTCACCCGGGACAGGGGGGATTGTCGAGCAGTACTTC.

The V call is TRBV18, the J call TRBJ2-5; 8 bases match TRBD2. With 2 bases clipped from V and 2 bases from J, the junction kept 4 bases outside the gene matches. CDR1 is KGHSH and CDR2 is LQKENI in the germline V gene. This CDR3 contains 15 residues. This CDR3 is CASSPVAGSQETQYF. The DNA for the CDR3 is TGTGCCAGCTCACCAGTAGCGGGGTCGCAAGAGACCCAGTACTTC.

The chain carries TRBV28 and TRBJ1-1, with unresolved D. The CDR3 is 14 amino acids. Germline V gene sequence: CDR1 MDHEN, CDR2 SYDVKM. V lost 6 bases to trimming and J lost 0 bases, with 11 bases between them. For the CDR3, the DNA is TGTGCCAGCAGCCCAGGACCTTTGAACACTGAAGCTTTCTTT. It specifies CASSPGPLNTEAFF. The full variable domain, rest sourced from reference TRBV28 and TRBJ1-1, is DVKVTQSSRYLVKRTGEKVFLECVQDMDHENMFWYRQDPGLGLRLIYFSYDVKMKEKGDIPEGYSVSREKKERFSLILESASTNQTSMYLCASSPGPLNTEAFFGQGTRLTVV.

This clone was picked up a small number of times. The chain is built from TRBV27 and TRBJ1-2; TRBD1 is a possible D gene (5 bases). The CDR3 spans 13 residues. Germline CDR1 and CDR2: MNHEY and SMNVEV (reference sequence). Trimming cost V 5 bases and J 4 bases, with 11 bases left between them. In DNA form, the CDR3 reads TGTGCCAGCAGTCTAGACAGTAGCTATGGCTACACCTTC. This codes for CASSLDSSYGYTF.

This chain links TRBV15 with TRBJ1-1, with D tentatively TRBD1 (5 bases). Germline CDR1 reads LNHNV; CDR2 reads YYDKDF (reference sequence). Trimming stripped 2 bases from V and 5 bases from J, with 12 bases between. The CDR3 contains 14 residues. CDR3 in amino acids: CATSRPGTGTEAFF. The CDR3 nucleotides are TGTGCCACCAGCAGACCGGGGACGGGAACTGAAGCTTTCTTT.